A selection of T cell receptor beta chains follows, all from one sample in a study of T cell repertoires in cytomegalovirus infection. Via MiXCR, TCRdb re-called the reads, giving one row per CDR3 protein. This sample has about 98,000 distinct CDR3 sequences, with about 15% found just once. Sequencing was carried out using PBMCs. All receptors derive from a human donor in good health (CMV status not recorded). Some clones in this sample may be carry-over from other donors' samples. CDR3s include the opening cysteine and the closing phenylalanine or tryptophan. The D gene is left open where the match is weak. Clone sizes are given selectively: once, few, many, or a class where the clone is expanded.

size	V	D	J	CDR3	DNA
many	TRBV5-4	-	TRBJ2-7	CASSWGATYEQYF	TGTGCCAGCAGCTGGGGTGCAACCTACGAGCAGTACTTC
-	TRBV6-2/TRBV6-3	-	TRBJ1-6	CASTDRPGTYNSPLHF	TGTGCCAGCACCGACCGGCCGGGAACCTATAATTCACCCCTCCACTTT
once	TRBV7-3	-	TRBJ1-5	CATTIAASNQPQHF	TGTGCCACTACGATAGCGGCTAGCAATCAGCCCCAGCATTTT
-	TRBV20-1	-	TRBJ1-1	CSARLRGLGNTEAFF	TGCAGTGCTAGGCTCCGAGGGTTAGGAAACACTGAAGCTTTCTTT
many	TRBV28	-	TRBJ1-5	CASSAQGKSNQPQHF	TGTGCCAGCAGTGCTCAGGGAAAGAGCAATCAGCCCCAGCATTTT
few	TRBV5-4	-	TRBJ1-4	CASSLYATNEKLFF	TGTGCCAGCAGCTTGTATGCAACTAATGAAAAACTGTTTTTT
many	TRBV7-2	TRBD2	TRBJ2-3	CASSLTSGGRTDTQYF	TGTGCCAGCAGCTTAACTAGCGGGGGGCGGACAGATACGCAGTATTTT
many	TRBV7-8	-	TRBJ1-5	CASSLFRTWDQPQHF	TGTGCCAGCAGCTTATTTCGTACTTGGGATCAGCCCCAGCATTTT
few	TRBV5-4	-	TRBJ2-1	CASSVGTDSYNEQFF	TGTGCCAGCAGCGTCGGGACGGACTCCTACAATGAGCAGTTCTTC
many	TRBV7-2	-	TRBJ1-2	CASSLVFQGGYTF	TGTGCCAGCAGCTTAGTCTTCCAGGGTGGCTACACCTTC
many	TRBV7-2	TRBD1	TRBJ1-1	CASSERGRRTGLHTEAFF	TGTGCCAGCAGCGAACGAGGTAGGAGGACAGGGTTGCACACTGAAGCTTTCTTT